The source of this TCR beta chain is a study of T cells after yellow fever vaccination (dated by TCRdb to about 2019). Background for the entire study: The SMART-Seq v4 Ultra Low Input RNA kit was used to prepare libraries from fractions with low cell numbers. Blood was drawn at multiple timepoints before and after primary and secondary immunization, with bulk PBMC replicates and cell subsets isolated. Bulk TCR alpha and beta repertoires were sequenced longitudinally to track T-cell clones before and after primary and booster YFV17D yellow fever vaccination. Two healthy male donors, one aged 18 to 30 and one aged 30 to 40 years, made up the cohort.

Overall study results and their limits: A small fraction of clonotypes appeared in both the CD4 and CD8 compartments, likely as a result of convergent recombination. Because abundant contaminating clonotypes from the bulk population could be contained in FACS-sorted repertoires, computational filtering was required. Compared with the primary T-cell response, the secondary T-cell response was weaker but faster, peaking on day 5 rather than day 15. Only two donors were included in the study, so the extent to which the findings can be generalized is limited. Most clones expanded after primary vaccination were re-detected after the booster (almost 97% of CD4 and approximately 89% of CD8), suggesting broad memory maintenance.

TCR cDNA was made using 5'RACE template switching, a step that added a universal primer site and unique molecular identifiers. Priming of cDNA synthesis was performed from both the TCR alpha and TCR beta constant segments. Library amplification used two PCR steps, and the second PCR step added sample barcodes and sequencing adapters. Sequencing of libraries was performed on Illumina HiSeq 2500 (2x100 bp) or NovaSeq (2x150 bp). As for the original processing: Reads were demultiplexed and collapsed into UMI consensus sequences with MIGEC, and V(D)J alignment was performed with MiXCR. Clonotypes responding to the vaccine were identified with edgeR on replicate PBMC samples, with the criteria of FDR below 0.01 and a log2 fold change above 5 up to day 15. Bulk clonotypes were assigned CD4 or CD8 identity according to which sequenced CD4 or CD8 repertoire held them at higher abundance. In TCRdb, the public reads were trimmed at Q25 with fastp and aligned with MiXCR, with productive beta chains retained. Every distinct CDR3 protein forms one entry, paired with its most common genes and DNA. For this entry, the V and J calls and clone size follow TCRdb and not the study's own pipeline. Present in this sample are tens of thousands of distinct CDR3 sequences, more than 6.5% of which were seen just once. The ten largest make up about 40% of the sample.

This specimen's treatment or condition label, per the study, means: live attenuated yellow fever vaccine strain. PBMCs were isolated from peripheral blood using a standard Ficoll-Paque protocol. Dynabeads CD4 and CD8 positive selection kits were used to isolate CD4 and CD8 T-cell fractions. TriZol was used to extract RNA from bulk PBMCs, CD4 and CD8 fractions, and dextramer-positive and dextramer-negative fractions. This clonotype was seen repeatedly, ten times or more. Its antigen is currently not known. No much larger clone exists at a distance of one base, and base qualities are not known. Looking up the germline V gene yields CDR1 MNHEY and CDR2 SVGAGI. Taken from cysteine to phenylalanine, the CDR3 has 14 residues. The read is trimmed to its CDR3 DNA, 42 bases read in frame from base 1. The junction carries 9 bases between V and J, which are trimmed by 2 bases and 5 bases respectively.

This TCR derives from a man younger than 35 who received the YFV17D yellow fever vaccine. The sequencing here drew on CD8+ T cells sorted from PBMCs, taken about 49 days after the first yellow fever vaccination. In this chain, TRBV6-5 is recombined with TRBJ1-4; tentative D gene TRBD1, with 6 bases matching. The DNA reads as follows: TGTGCCAGCAGTTACGCAGGGGCGAATGAAAAACTGTTTTTT. It is translated as CASSYAGANEKLFF.